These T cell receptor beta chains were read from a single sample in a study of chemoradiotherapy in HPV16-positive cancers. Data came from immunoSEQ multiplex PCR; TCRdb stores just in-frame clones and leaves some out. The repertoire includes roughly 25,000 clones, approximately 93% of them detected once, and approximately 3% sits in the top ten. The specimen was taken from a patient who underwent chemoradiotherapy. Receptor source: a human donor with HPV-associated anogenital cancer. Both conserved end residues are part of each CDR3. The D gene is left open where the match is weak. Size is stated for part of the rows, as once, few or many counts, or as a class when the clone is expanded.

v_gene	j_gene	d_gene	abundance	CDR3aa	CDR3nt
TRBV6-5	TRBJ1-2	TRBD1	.	CASRSTGGGGYTF	TGTGCCAGCAGATCGACAGGGGGCGGTGGCTACACCTTC
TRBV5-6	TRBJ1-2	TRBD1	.	CASSLTGVADYGYTF	TGTGCCAGCAGCTTGACAGGGGTAGCGGACTATGGCTACACCTTC
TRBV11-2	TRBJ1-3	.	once	CASSFIAASGNTIYF	TGTGCCAGCAGCTTTATCGCAGCCTCTGGAAACACCATATATTTT
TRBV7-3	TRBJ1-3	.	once	CASSLGGGNTIYF	TGTGCCAGCAGCTTAGGGGGAGGAAACACCATATATTTT
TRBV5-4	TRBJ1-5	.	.	CASSWDNQPQHF	TGTGCCAGCAGCTGGGACAATCAGCCCCAGCATTTT
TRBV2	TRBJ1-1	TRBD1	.	CASRARQGIRNTEAFF	TGTGCCAGCAGGGCCAGACAGGGAATAAGGAACACTGAAGCTTTCTTT
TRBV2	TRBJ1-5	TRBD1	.	CASKGTGYQPQHF	TGTGCCAGCAAAGGGACAGGTTATCAGCCCCAGCATTTT
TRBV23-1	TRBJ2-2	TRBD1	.	CASSQSGTGKFGELFF	TGCGCCAGCAGTCAATCCGGGACAGGGAAATTCGGGGAGCTGTTTTTT
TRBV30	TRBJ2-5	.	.	CAWSVAETQYF	TGTGCCTGGAGTGTGGCCGAGACCCAGTACTTC
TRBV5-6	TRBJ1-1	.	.	CASTTFQGNTEAFF	TGTGCCAGCACCACGTTCCAGGGGAACACTGAAGCTTTCTTT
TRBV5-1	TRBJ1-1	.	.	CASSEGGTEAFF	TGCGCCAGCAGCGAAGGGGGTACTGAAGCTTTCTTT
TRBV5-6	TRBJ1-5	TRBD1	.	CASSLGGQAYQPQHF	TGTGCCAGCAGCTTGGGGGGACAGGCCTATCAGCCCCAGCATTTT
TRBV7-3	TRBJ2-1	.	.	CASSLTAGGDNEQFF	TGTGCCAGCAGCTTAACGGCAGGCGGGGACAATGAGCAGTTCTTC
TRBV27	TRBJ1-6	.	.	CASTLHRQNSPLHF	TGTGCCAGCACCCTCCACAGGCAAAATTCACCCCTCCACTTT
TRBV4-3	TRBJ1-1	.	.	CASSQDRNTEAFF	TGCGCCAGCAGCCAAGATCGAAACACTGAAGCTTTCTTT
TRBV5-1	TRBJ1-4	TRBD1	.	CASSYGQGALDEKLFF	TGCGCCAGCAGCTACGGACAGGGGGCACTTGATGAAAAACTGTTTTTT
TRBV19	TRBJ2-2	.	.	CASSLGAGWTGELFF	TGTGCCAGTAGCTTGGGGGCGGGGTGGACCGGGGAGCTGTTTTTT
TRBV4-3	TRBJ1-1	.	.	CASSQVAIGRLNTEAFF	TGCGCCAGCAGCCAAGTGGCGATCGGGAGATTGAACACTGAAGCTTTCTTT
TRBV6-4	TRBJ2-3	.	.	CASSANGFTDTQYF	TGTGCCAGCAGTGCCAACGGTTTCACAGATACGCAGTATTTT
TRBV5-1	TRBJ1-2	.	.	CASSLSDSSAFYGYTF	TGCGCCAGCAGCTTGTCCGACTCCTCCGCCTTCTATGGCTACACCTTC
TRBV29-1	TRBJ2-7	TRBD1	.	CSVGNRGLYEQYF	TGCAGCGTTGGGAACAGGGGATTATACGAGCAGTACTTC
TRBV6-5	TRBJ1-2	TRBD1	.	CASSSGQGADGYTF	TGTGCCAGCAGTTCGGGACAGGGGGCGGATGGCTACACCTTC
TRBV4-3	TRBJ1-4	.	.	CASSQYLAFAEETGEKLFF	TGCGCCAGCAGCCAATACTTGGCTTTTGCCGAGGAGACGGGTGAAAAACTGTTTTTT
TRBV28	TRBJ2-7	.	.	CASSLSSYEQYF	TGTGCCAGCAGTTTATCCTCCTACGAGCAGTACTTC
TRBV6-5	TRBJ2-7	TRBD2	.	CASSRLAGGRYEQYF	TGTGCCAGCAGTCGTCTAGCGGGAGGACGCTACGAGCAGTACTTC
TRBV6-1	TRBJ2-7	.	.	CASSVGPLGDF	TGTGCCAGCAGTGTCGGACCACTAGGGGACTTC
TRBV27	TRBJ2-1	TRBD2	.	CASTTPGLAGDSEQFF	TGTGCCAGCACTACACCGGGACTAGCGGGAGATTCTGAGCAGTTCTTC
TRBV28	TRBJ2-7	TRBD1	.	CASSYGTGAYEQYF	TGTGCCAGCAGCTACGGGACAGGGGCCTACGAGCAGTACTTC
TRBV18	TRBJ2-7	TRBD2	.	CASSAGGRATYEQYF	TGTGCCAGCTCAGCCGGGGGGAGGGCGACCTACGAGCAGTACTTC
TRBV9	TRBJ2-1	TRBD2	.	CASSVADGGAYNEQFF	TGTGCCAGCAGCGTAGCTGACGGGGGGGCCTACAATGAGCAGTTCTTC
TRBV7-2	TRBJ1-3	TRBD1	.	CASSGTGADTIYF	TGTGCCAGCAGCGGGACAGGGGCGGACACCATATATTTT
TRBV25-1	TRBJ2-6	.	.	CASSGARGAGANVLTF	TGTGCCAGCAGTGGGGCCAGGGGGGCTGGGGCCAACGTCCTGACTTTC
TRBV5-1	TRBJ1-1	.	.	CASSLDRLNTEAFF	TGCGCCAGCAGCTTGGACAGATTGAACACTGAAGCTTTCTTT
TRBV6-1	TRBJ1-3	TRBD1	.	CASNRQGAGNTIYF	TGTGCCAGCAATAGACAGGGAGCTGGAAACACCATATATTTT
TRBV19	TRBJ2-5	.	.	CASRFTSQETQYF	TGTGCCAGTAGGTTCACTAGCCAAGAGACCCAGTACTTC
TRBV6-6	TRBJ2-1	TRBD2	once	CASSPWGGIDNEQFF	TGTGCCAGCAGTCCTTGGGGGGGGATCGACAATGAGCAGTTCTTC
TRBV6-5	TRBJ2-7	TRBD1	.	CASSTYPGTAYEQYF	TGTGCCAGCAGTACGTACCCCGGGACAGCGTACGAGCAGTACTTC
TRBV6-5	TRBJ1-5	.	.	CASKTGRSNQPQHF	TGTGCCAGCAAGACGGGGAGGAGCAATCAGCCCCAGCATTTT
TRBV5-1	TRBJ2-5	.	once	CASSLASGQQETQYF	TGCGCCAGCAGCTTGGCCTCGGGGCAGCAAGAGACCCAGTACTTC
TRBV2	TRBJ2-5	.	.	CASGSQRETQYF	TGTGCCAGCGGTTCCCAGAGAGAGACCCAGTACTTC
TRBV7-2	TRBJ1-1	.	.	CASSLAVSGFSEAFF	TGTGCCAGCAGCTTAGCGGTTTCGGGATTCTCTGAAGCTTTCTTT
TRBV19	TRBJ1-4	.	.	CASRPGPANEKLFF	TGTGCCAGTAGGCCGGGACCGGCGAATGAAAAACTGTTTTTT
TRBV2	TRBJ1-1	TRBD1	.	CASSSPGQGIPEAFF	TGTGCCAGCAGCTCCCCGGGACAGGGTATCCCTGAAGCTTTCTTT
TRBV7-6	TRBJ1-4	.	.	CASSLGQFEKLFF	TGTGCCAGCAGCCTTGGACAGTTTGAAAAACTGTTTTTT
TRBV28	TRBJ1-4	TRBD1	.	CASSSSGQGYNEKLFF	TGTGCCAGCAGCTCCTCCGGACAGGGGTATAACGAAAAACTGTTTTTT
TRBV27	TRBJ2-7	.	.	CATSRTRVPSYEQYF	TGTGCCACCTCCAGGACCAGGGTTCCCTCCTACGAGCAGTACTTC
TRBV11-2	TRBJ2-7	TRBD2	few	CASSLVRTSGSRQYF	TGTGCCAGCAGCTTAGTCAGGACTAGCGGATCAAGGCAGTACTTC
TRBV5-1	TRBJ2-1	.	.	CASSLDSLSYNEQFF	TGCGCCAGCAGCCTGGACAGTCTCTCCTACAATGAGCAGTTCTTC